The rows below give T cell receptor beta chains drawn from one sample of a study of T-cell reconstitution after alpha-beta-depleted transplantation in children. Via MiXCR, TCRdb re-called the PCR reads, giving one row per CDR3 protein. The repertoire has fewer than 500,000 distinct CDR3 sequences, around two fifths of them found once; the top ten carry 27%. Material: PBMCs, obtained before TCRalphabeta/CD19-depleted stem cell transplant. The receptors were sampled from a girl between 2 and 10 years old with aplastic anemia, due to receive a stem cell transplant. Each CDR3 is given with its conserved first and last residue. A D gene is named only where the DNA matches it firmly. Only some rows state a clone size, as once, few, many or a class for expanded clones.

abundance	v_gene	d_gene	j_gene	CDR3nt	CDR3aa
.	TRBV7-8	.	TRBJ2-3	TGTGCCAGCAGCCGGAGGGGGAAGAGCACAGATACGCAGTATTTT	CASSRRGKSTDTQYF
.	TRBV5-1	.	TRBJ2-1	TGCGCCAGCAGCCCGGACCCCAAAAGGTACTACAATGAGCAGTTCTTC	CASSPDPKRYYNEQFF
many	TRBV5-1	.	TRBJ2-3	TGCGCCAGCAGCTTGGAGGAGGGCCGGACAGATACGCAGTATTTT	CASSLEEGRTDTQYF
few	TRBV9	TRBD1	TRBJ1-1	TGTGCCAGCAGCGTAGTCAGGGGGGGCACTGAAGCTTTCTTT	CASSVVRGGTEAFF
many	TRBV9	TRBD2	TRBJ2-5	TGTGCCAGCAGCGTAGCCGGGACTAGCCGAAGAGAGACCCAGTACTTC	CASSVAGTSRRETQYF
.	TRBV3-1	TRBD1	TRBJ2-7	TGTGCCAGCAGCCAGATTAGCCCCGGCACAGGGGCCTACGAGCAGTACTTC	CASSQISPGTGAYEQYF
.	TRBV28	.	TRBJ1-1	TGTGCCATGGGCTCGGGGGGGGCGAAAGCTTTCTTT	CAMGSGGAKAFF
.	TRBV9	.	TRBJ2-7	TGTGCCAGCAGCGTAGCCCAGGGGACACCGTCCTACGAGCAGTACTTC	CASSVAQGTPSYEQYF
.	TRBV7-3	.	TRBJ2-3	TGTGCCAGCAGCCCAACGGGGTGGGAAGAATATACAGATACGCAGTATTTT	CASSPTGWEEYTDTQYF
few	TRBV20-1	TRBD2	TRBJ2-3	TGCAGTGCTACAAGGGTTCTAGCGGGAGGGCCGGAAGATACGCAGTATTTT	CSATRVLAGGPEDTQYF
.	TRBV29-1	.	TRBJ2-3	TGCAGCGTTGAATTGTCCCGGAGCACAGATACGCAGTATTTT	CSVELSRSTDTQYF
.	TRBV6-5	.	TRBJ1-5	TGTGCCAGCAGTTACGCCTCAACTCAGGGACGGCCCCAGCATTTT	CASSYASTQGRPQHF
.	TRBV6-1	TRBD2	TRBJ2-2	TGTGCCAGCAGACGACTAGCGGGAATACCCGGGGAGCTGTTTTTT	CASRRLAGIPGELFF
once	TRBV11-2	.	TRBJ1-1	TGTGCCAGCAGCTTAGCGTCCGTGACCAGCGAAGCTTTCTTT	CASSLASVTSEAFF
.	TRBV20-1	TRBD2	TRBJ2-1	TGCAGTGCTAGGCTCAGCGGGAGGGTAAATGAGCAGTTCTTC	CSARLSGRVNEQFF
few	TRBV29-1	.	TRBJ1-1	TGCAGCGTTGCTTCTGCATTGAACACTGAAGCTTTCTTT	CSVASALNTEAFF
.	TRBV20-1	.	TRBJ2-7	TGCAGTGCTCCTCTTGGGGCCGGCTACGAGCAGTACTTC	CSAPLGAGYEQYF
few	TRBV14	.	TRBJ2-1	TGTGCCAGCAGCTCCCACCAGGGGTATGAGCAGTTCTTC	CASSSHQGYEQFF
.	TRBV20-1	.	TRBJ2-5	TGCAGTGCTGGCGTTACAGGATTTCAAGAGACCCAGTACTTC	CSAGVTGFQETQYF
.	TRBV6-1	TRBD2	TRBJ2-1	TGTGCCACCATGACTAGCGGCCAGCCCTCCTACAATGAGCAGTTCTTC	CATMTSGQPSYNEQFF
.	TRBV29-1	TRBD2	TRBJ2-3	TGCAGCGGCGGGGGGCATTTTGAGTTGGATACGCAGTATTTT	CSGGGHFELDTQYF
.	TRBV29-1	.	TRBJ1-3	TGCAGCCACTCGACCCCAGGCATAAACACCATATATTTT	CSHSTPGINTIYF
.	TRBV20-1	TRBD2	TRBJ2-7	TGCAGTGCTAGAGAGCGGGGGGGAACCTACGAGCAGTACTTC	CSARERGGTYEQYF
few	TRBV7-6	TRBD1	TRBJ1-2	TGTGCCAGCAGCTCGGGACAGCCAGCTAACTATGGCTACACCTTC	CASSSGQPANYGYTF
many	TRBV5-1	TRBD2	TRBJ2-2	TGCGCCAGCGTTCCTAGCGGGCGCCTAACCGGGGAGCTGTTTTTT	CASVPSGRLTGELFF
.	TRBV27	TRBD2	TRBJ2-7	TGTGCCAGCAGTATCCGGGGGGTCGGAGTCTACGAGCAGTACTTC	CASSIRGVGVYEQYF
.	TRBV6-5	TRBD2	TRBJ2-4	TGTGCCAGCAGTTACTCGTCGGGCGGGGGTGCCAAAAACATTCAGTACTTC	CASSYSSGGGAKNIQYF
.	TRBV10-1	.	TRBJ2-7	TGCGCCAGCAGTGAGTCTAATTCGGGCAGGACTGAGCAGTACTTC	CASSESNSGRTEQYF
.	TRBV24-1	TRBD2	TRBJ2-2	TGTGCCACCAGTGGAGGGACAGGACTAGCGGGAGTCACCGGGGAGCTGTTTTTT	CATSGGTGLAGVTGELFF
.	TRBV15	.	TRBJ2-7	TGTGCCACCAGCGCGCAGGGTTACGAGCAGTACTTC	CATSAQGYEQYF
many	TRBV6-5	.	TRBJ2-2	TGTGCCAGCAGTTACTCGACACCCAACACCGGGGAGCTGTTTTTT	CASSYSTPNTGELFF
many	TRBV5-1	.	TRBJ2-7	TGCGCCAGCAGCTGGGACCCGGGATCCTACGAGCAGTACTTC	CASSWDPGSYEQYF
few	TRBV20-1	.	TRBJ2-5	TGCAGTGCTAGGCCGAGGGGGGTACAAGAGACCCAGTACTTC	CSARPRGVQETQYF
.	TRBV7-6	TRBD2	TRBJ2-1	TGTGCCAGCAGCTTCAGCGGGGGTCCTCCGGATGAGCAGTTCTTC	CASSFSGGPPDEQFF
few	TRBV12-3/TRBV12-4	.	TRBJ2-7	TGTGCCAGTCAAAACTCACTAGACGCGATATACGAGCAGTACTTC	CASQNSLDAIYEQYF
.	TRBV30	.	TRBJ2-7	TGTGCCTGGAGTCATCTTTACGAGCAGTACTTC	CAWSHLYEQYF
few	TRBV30	TRBD1	TRBJ1-1	TGTGCCTGGGGACAGGGGTCCACTGAAGCTTTCTTT	CAWGQGSTEAFF
.	TRBV20-1	.	TRBJ2-5	TGCAGTGCTGCCCGACTTGGGCTCCAAGAGACCCAGTACTTC	CSAARLGLQETQYF
.	TRBV4-1	TRBD1	TRBJ1-1	TGCGCCAGCCGGGCTCCGGGACAGGTCGGCACTGAAGCTTTCTTT	CASRAPGQVGTEAFF
.	TRBV20-1	TRBD1	TRBJ1-1	TGCAGTGCCAGAACAGGGGCCGCTATGAACACTGAAGCTTTCTTT	CSARTGAAMNTEAFF
.	TRBV7-9	TRBD1	TRBJ2-3	TGTGCCAGCACCCCGGGGACAGTGGAAGATACGCAGTATTTT	CASTPGTVEDTQYF
.	TRBV19	.	TRBJ2-1	TGTGCCAGTAGTATAGTAGGCGGGCGCTCCTACAATGAGCAGTTCTTC	CASSIVGGRSYNEQFF
.	TRBV6-5	.	TRBJ2-3	TGTGCCAGCAGTGCCCTGGGAGATACGCAGTATTTT	CASSALGDTQYF
many	TRBV5-1	.	TRBJ1-5	TGCGCCAGCAGCTTGGGAAGTGCGGGATCTAATCAGCCCCAGCATTTT	CASSLGSAGSNQPQHF
many	TRBV28	TRBD1	TRBJ2-5	TGTGCCAGCAGTTTTTCAGGGACAGGGTACCAAGAGACCCAGTACTTC	CASSFSGTGYQETQYF
.	TRBV20-1	TRBD2	TRBJ2-1	TGCAGTGCTATGGCGGGAGGGAGCTACAATGAGCAGTTCTTC	CSAMAGGSYNEQFF
.	TRBV10-3	TRBD2	TRBJ2-1	TGTGCCATCAGTGTAGGTAGCGGGATCCACAATGAGCAGTTCTTC	CAISVGSGIHNEQFF
many	TRBV20-1	.	TRBJ1-2	TGCAGTGCTAGTTTTGGGGTAGACTATGGCTACACCTTC	CSASFGVDYGYTF
few	TRBV19	TRBD2	TRBJ2-7	TGTGCTAGTAGTTCCGGACTAGCGGGAGGCCCCCGCTACGAGCAGTACTTC	CASSSGLAGGPRYEQYF
once	TRBV14	.	TRBJ1-2	TGTGCCAGCAGCCAAGATATTCAGGGGCACTATGGCTACACCTTC	CASSQDIQGHYGYTF
.	TRBV4-1	.	TRBJ2-3	TGCGCCAGCAGCCAACTCGGCCCTAGCACAGATACGCAGTATTTT	CASSQLGPSTDTQYF
many	TRBV6-5	.	TRBJ1-6	TGTGCCAGCAGTTACTCGGGGGGAATGAATTCACCCCTCCACTTT	CASSYSGGMNSPLHF
many	TRBV20-1	.	TRBJ2-7	TGCAGTGCTAGCTCCAGGACAACCTACGAGCAGTACTTC	CSASSRTTYEQYF
few	TRBV20-1	.	TRBJ2-3	TGCAGTGCTGAAGGGGGCCGGGGGCCTGATACGCAGTATTTT	CSAEGGRGPDTQYF
.	TRBV4-1	.	TRBJ2-1	TGCGCCAGCAGCCAATTTCGCCAGAGCTCCTACAATGAGCAGTTCTTC	CASSQFRQSSYNEQFF